What follows describes a single T cell receptor (beta chain). Unique molecular identifiers featured in how the TCRbeta library was prepared. TCRdb itself ran the PCR reads through MiXCR, one entry per CDR3 protein. This sample has approximately 390,000 distinct CDR3 sequences, with about 11% found just once. This CDR3 has 13 residues. The V and J ends lost 5 bases and 8 bases respectively, with 16 bases between them. CDR1 and CDR2 from the germline V gene are DFQATT and SNEGSKA (reference sequence). The data belong to a study of T-cell reconstitution after alpha-beta-depleted transplantation in children.

V is TRBV20-1 and J is TRBJ2-1; the D is unclear. The material sequenced was PBMCs from the stem cell graft donor, taken from the stem cell graft. The sequence derives from a human donor who donated a stem cell graft to a child with acute myeloid leukemia. The CDR3 sequence is CSAGRTPWDEQFF. The CDR3 DNA reads as TGCAGTGCTGGTCGGACCCCGTGGGATGAGCAGTTCTTC.